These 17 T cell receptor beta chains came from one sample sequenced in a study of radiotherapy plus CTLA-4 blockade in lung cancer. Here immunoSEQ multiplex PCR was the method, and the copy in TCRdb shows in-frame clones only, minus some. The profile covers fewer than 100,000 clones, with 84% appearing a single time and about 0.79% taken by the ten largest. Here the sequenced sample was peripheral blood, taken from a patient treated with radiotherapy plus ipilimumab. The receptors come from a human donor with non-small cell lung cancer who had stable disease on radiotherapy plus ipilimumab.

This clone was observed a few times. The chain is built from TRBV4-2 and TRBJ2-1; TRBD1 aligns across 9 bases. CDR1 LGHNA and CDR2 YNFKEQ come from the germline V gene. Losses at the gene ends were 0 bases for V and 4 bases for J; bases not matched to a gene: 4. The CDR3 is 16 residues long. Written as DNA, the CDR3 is TGTGCCAGCAGCCAAGATGGACAGGGGCAATACAATGAGCAGTTCTTC. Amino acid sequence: CASSQDGQGQYNEQFF.

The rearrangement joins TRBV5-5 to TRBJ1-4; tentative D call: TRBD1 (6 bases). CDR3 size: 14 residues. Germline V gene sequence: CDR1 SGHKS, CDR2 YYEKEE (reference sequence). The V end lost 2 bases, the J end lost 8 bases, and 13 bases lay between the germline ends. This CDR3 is CASSLQGPGEKLFF. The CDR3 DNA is TGTGCCAGCAGCTTACAGGGACCGGGGGAAAAACTGTTTTTT.

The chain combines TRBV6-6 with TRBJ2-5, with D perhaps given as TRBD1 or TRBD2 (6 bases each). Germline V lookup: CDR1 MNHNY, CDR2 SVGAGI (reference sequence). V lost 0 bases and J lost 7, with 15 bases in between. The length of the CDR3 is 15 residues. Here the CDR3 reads CASSYSGGELGTQYF. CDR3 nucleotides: TGTGCCAGCAGTTACTCGGGGGGCGAGCTTGGGACCCAGTACTTC.

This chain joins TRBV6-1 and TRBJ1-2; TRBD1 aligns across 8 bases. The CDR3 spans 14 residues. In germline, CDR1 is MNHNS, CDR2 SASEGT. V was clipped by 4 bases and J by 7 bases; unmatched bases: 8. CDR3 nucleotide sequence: TGTGCCAGCAGTGCTTGGGACAGGTCCTCTGGCTACACCTTC. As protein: CASSAWDRSSGYTF.

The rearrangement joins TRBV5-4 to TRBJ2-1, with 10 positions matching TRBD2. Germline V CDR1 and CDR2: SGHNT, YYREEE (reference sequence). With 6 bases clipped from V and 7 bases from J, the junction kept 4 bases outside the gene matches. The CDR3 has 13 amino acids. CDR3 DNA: TGTGCCAGCAAGCGGGAGGGGAGGAATGAGCAGTTCTTC. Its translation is CASKREGRNEQFF.

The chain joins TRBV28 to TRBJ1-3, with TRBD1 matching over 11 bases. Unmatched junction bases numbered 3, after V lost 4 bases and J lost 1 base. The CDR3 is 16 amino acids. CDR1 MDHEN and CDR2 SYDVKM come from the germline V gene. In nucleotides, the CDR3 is TGTGCCAGCAGTTGGGGACAGGGGGTTTCTGGAAACACCATATATTTT. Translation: CASSWGQGVSGNTIYF.

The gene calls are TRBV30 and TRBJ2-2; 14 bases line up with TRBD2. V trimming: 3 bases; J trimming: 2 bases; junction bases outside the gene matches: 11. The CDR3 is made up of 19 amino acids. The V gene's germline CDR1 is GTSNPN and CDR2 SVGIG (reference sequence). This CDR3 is CAWRSGGTSGSINTGELFF. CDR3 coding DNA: TGTGCCTGGAGATCGGGGGGGACTAGCGGGAGTATAAACACCGGGGAGCTGTTTTTT.

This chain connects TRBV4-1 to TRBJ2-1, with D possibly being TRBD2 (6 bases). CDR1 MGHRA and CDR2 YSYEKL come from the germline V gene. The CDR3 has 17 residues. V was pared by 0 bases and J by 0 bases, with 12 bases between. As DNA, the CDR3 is TGCGCCAGCAGCCAAGATCGGGCGGGGACCTCCTACAATGAGCAGTTCTTC. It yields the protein CASSQDRAGTSYNEQFF.

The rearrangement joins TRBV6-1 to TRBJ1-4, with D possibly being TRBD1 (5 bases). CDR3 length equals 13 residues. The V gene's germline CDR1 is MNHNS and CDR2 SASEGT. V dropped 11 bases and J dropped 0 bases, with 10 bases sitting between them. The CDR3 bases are TGTGCCGGGAGGGGCACAACTAATGAAAAACTGTTTTTT. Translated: CAGRGTTNEKLFF.

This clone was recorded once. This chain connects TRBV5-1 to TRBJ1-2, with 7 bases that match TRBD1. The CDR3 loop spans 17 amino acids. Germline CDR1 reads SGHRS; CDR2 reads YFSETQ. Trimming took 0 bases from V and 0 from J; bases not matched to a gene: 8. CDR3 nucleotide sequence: TGCGCCAGCAGCTTGGGGAAAACAGGGGCTTCTAACTATGGCTACACCTTC. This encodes CASSLGKTGASNYGYTF.

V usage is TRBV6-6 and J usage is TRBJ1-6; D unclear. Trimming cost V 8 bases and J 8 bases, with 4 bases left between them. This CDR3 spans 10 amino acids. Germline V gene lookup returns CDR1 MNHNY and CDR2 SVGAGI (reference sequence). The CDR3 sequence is CASGHSPLHF. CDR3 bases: TGTGCCAGCGGCCATTCACCCCTCCACTTT.

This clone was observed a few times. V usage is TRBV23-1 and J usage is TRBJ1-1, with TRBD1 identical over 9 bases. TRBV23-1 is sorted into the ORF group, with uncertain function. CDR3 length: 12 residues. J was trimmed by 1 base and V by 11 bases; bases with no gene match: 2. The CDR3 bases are TGCGCCCTGGACAGGGGGAACACTGAAGCTTTCTTT. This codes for CALDRGNTEAFF.

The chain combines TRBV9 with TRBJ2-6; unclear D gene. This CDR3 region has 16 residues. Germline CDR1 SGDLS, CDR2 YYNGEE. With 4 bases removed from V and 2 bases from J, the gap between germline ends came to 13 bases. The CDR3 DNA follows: TGTGCCAGCAGCTCCCCATTGTTAGCTGGGGCCAACGTCCTGACTTTC. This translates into CASSSPLLAGANVLTF.

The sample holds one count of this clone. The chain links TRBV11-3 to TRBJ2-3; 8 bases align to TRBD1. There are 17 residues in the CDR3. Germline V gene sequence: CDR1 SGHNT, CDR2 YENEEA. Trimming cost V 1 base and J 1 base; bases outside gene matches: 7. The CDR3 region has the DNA TGTGCCAGCAGCTTAGGGACAGGGTCGGAGGGCACAGATACGCAGTATTTT. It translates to CASSLGTGSEGTDTQYF.

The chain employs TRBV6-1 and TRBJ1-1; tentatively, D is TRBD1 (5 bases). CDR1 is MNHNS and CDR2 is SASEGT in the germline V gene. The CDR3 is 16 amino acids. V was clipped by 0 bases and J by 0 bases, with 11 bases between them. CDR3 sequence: CASSEARGGMNTEAFF. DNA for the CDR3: TGTGCCAGCAGTGAAGCGCGGGGGGGAATGAACACTGAAGCTTTCTTT.

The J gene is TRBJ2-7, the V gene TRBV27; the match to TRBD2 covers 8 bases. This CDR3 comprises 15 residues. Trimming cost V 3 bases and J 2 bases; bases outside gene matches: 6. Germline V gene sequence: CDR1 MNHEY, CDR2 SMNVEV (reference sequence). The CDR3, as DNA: TGTGCCAGCAGTTTTGAGGATAGCGGGGCCTACGAGCAGTACTTC. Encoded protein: CASSFEDSGAYEQYF.

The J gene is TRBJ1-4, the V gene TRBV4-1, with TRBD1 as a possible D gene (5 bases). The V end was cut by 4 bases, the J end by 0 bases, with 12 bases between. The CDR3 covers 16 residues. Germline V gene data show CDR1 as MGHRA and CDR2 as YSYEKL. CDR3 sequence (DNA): TGCGCCAGCAGCCTCGGGACGGAGGCAACTAATGAAAAACTGTTTTTT. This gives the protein CASSLGTEATNEKLFF.